The clone carrying this T cell receptor (beta chain) came up many times. Its specificity is unknown. These data come from a study of T cells in Graves' hyperthyroidism and ophthalmopathy. Study conclusions and caveats: Ophthalmopathy stood apart from stable hyperthyroidism in a 13 V-J model. Model predictions of ophthalmopathy came a median around 6.5 months before onset. Blood also contained most expanded thyroid clonotypes above 0.001.

There were TCR beta CDR3 regions amplified from RNA transcripts. First-round RT-PCR with HTBI primers amplified the TCR CDR3 region. MiXCR was run by TCRdb on the multiplex PCR reads, yielding one entry per CDR3 protein. Of 220,000 or so distinct CDR3 sequences in the sample, 15% to 20% were seen once. Germline assignment: CDR1 MDHEN and CDR2 SYDVKM. The V gene end was trimmed by 5 bases and the J gene end by 3 bases; junction bases not matched to a gene: 5. The CDR3 has 14 amino acids. Inclusion characteristics of ophthalmopathy patients comprised a Clinical Activity Score of at least 3, a NOSPECS grade of at least 4, and duration under 3 months.

The receptor comes from a woman in her late teens or twenties with Graves' ophthalmopathy. This rearrangement joins TRBV28 to TRBJ1-2, with 8 bases aligning to TRBD1. Material for sequencing was blood. The DNA of the CDR3 is TGTGCCAGCAGTCTATTGACAGGGGACTATGGCTACACCTTC. This gives the protein CASSLLTGDYGYTF.